This T cell receptor (beta chain) was sequenced for a study of beta chain features in type 1 diabetes. Worth noting for this clone: Its cognate antigen is unknown.

Reverse transcription of all isolated RNA meant that expressed TCRB transcripts were sequenced. Naive, central memory and regulatory T cell samples averaged around 3.5 million immunoSEQ reads each. This table comes from immunoSEQ multiplex PCR, and its TCRdb copy is limited to in-frame clones, with some not included. The sample yields 110,000 to 150,000 clones, around 8.7% seen once. Overall study findings and caveats: Unsettled here was the matter of whether HLA type influences TCRB rearrangement. Any PCR bias toward short templates would affect both groups alike.

The CDR3 is made up of 18 amino acids. Germline-derived CDR1 and CDR2 are SEHNR and FQNEAQ (reference sequence). Trimming took off 6 bases at V and 8 bases at J, with 28 bases between the two ends. The source of this sequence is a man between 18 and 29 years old in good health. The gene calls are TRBV7-9 and TRBJ1-4, with D perhaps matching TRBD1 (6 bases). Sample: central memory CD4+ T cells from blood. Here the CDR3 DNA reads TGTGCCAGCAGTTCTCGCGTGGGGTCTGGATCGCAGGGGGAAAAACTGTTTTTT. This gives the protein CASSSRVGSGSQGEKLFF. The variable domain in full, with the rest retrieved from reference TRBV7-9 and TRBJ1-4, is DTGVSQNPRHKITKRGQNVTFRCDPISEHNRLYWYRQTLGQGPEFLTYFQNEAQLEKSRLLSDRFSAERPKGSFSTLEIQRTEQGDSAMYLCASSSRVGSGSQGEKLFFGSGTQLSVL.